This is a list of T cell receptor beta chains from one sample in a study of T cell responses to AZD1222 COVID-19 vaccine. Clones were sequenced by immunoSEQ multiplex PCR, and TCRdb holds only the in-frame ones, with some missing. The table shows 83,000 or so clones, with approximately 90% occurring only once. This sample comprised peripheral blood, obtained 28 days after the second AZD1222 dose. These receptor sequences come from an adult who received the AZD1222 COVID-19 vaccine. Each CDR3 is given with its conserved first and last residue. D genes are given only for firm matches. Size values are once, few and many counts, or a class for expanded clones, and some rows have none.

d_gene	v_gene	abundance	j_gene	CDR3nt	CDR3aa
NA	TRBV19	once	TRBJ1-1	TGTGCCAGTAGTATGTACAGGGTGGGCACTGAAGCTTTCTTT	CASSMYRVGTEAFF
TRBD2	TRBV5-1	NA	TRBJ2-1	TGCGCCAGCAGCTTGGCCCTAGCGGGAACCAATGAGCAGTTCTTC	CASSLALAGTNEQFF
NA	TRBV6-4	few	TRBJ2-1	TGTGCCAGCAGTGACTCGAATCAGGGCTACAATGAGCAGTTCTTC	CASSDSNQGYNEQFF
NA	TRBV28	NA	TRBJ1-5	TGTGCCAGCAGTTTCGGGGGGGCGAGCAATCAGCCCCAGCATTTT	CASSFGGASNQPQHF
TRBD2	TRBV7-2	NA	TRBJ2-7	TGTGCCAGCAACCTTGATGGCGGGAGGTCCTACGAGCAGTACTTC	CASNLDGGRSYEQYF
NA	TRBV6-4	once	TRBJ2-3	TGTGCCAGCAGTCTACGACAGAGCAGTACAGATACGCAGTATTTT	CASSLRQSSTDTQYF
NA	TRBV6-5	NA	TRBJ2-1	TGTGCCAGCACCGGAAATCTAGCGACAAATGAGCAGTTCTTC	CASTGNLATNEQFF
TRBD1	TRBV28	once	TRBJ1-2	TGTGCCAGCAGTTTATCTACCGGGACAGCAAACTACACCTTC	CASSLSTGTANYTF
TRBD2	TRBV18	NA	TRBJ2-1	TGTGCCAGCTCACTTGGACTAGCGGGAGGGAATGAGCAGTTCTTC	CASSLGLAGGNEQFF
NA	TRBV6-6	NA	TRBJ2-3	TGTGCCAGCAGGGACCGGACTTATAGCACAGATACGCAGTATTTT	CASRDRTYSTDTQYF
NA	TRBV7-9	once	TRBJ1-2	TGTGCCAGCAGGACGCCGGGAGGTTTCCTTAACTATGGCTACACCTTC	CASRTPGGFLNYGYTF
NA	TRBV19	NA	TRBJ1-2	TGTGCCAGTAGTACCCGAGGGGACTATGGCTACACCTTC	CASSTRGDYGYTF
NA	TRBV6-5	once	TRBJ1-1	TGTGCCAGCAGTTCCCTGGGGGCAGGGATCACTGAAGCTTTCTTT	CASSSLGAGITEAFF
TRBD1	TRBV7-3	NA	TRBJ2-7	TGTGCCAGCAGCGGCACAGGGGAAAACGAGCAGTACTTC	CASSGTGENEQYF
NA	TRBV12-5	NA	TRBJ1-2	TGTGCTAGTGGTTTGGGCAGTAAATACGGCTACACCTTC	CASGLGSKYGYTF
NA	TRBV7-9	NA	TRBJ1-4	TGTGCCACCGGACTCTCGTTGAAGCCTAATGAAAAACTGTTTTTT	CATGLSLKPNEKLFF
NA	TRBV28	NA	TRBJ2-6	TGTGCCAGCAGCGAACAGACCTACTCTGGGGCCAACGTCCTGACTTTC	CASSEQTYSGANVLTF
NA	TRBV3-1/TRBV3-2	once	TRBJ1-5	TGTGCCAGCAGCCAAGATCAGAAGGGGCGTACCACACCTTACAATCAGCCCCAGCATTTT	CASSQDQKGRTTPYNQPQHF
NA	TRBV29-1	NA	TRBJ2-7	TGCAGCGTTGGGGGCTACGAGCAGTACTTC	CSVGGYEQYF
TRBD2	TRBV6-4	NA	TRBJ2-3	TGTGCCAGCAGTAGGACTAGCGGGGGCACAGATACGCAGTATTTT	CASSRTSGGTDTQYF
NA	TRBV4-3	NA	TRBJ2-2	TGCGCCAGCAGCCAAGATGGGGGAGATCGCACCGGGGAGCTGTTTTTT	CASSQDGGDRTGELFF
TRBD2	TRBV25-1	NA	TRBJ2-3	TGTGCCAGCAGCCCCCTAGCGGGTCAGGATACGCAGTATTTT	CASSPLAGQDTQYF
TRBD1	TRBV11-1	NA	TRBJ1-1	TGTGCCAGCAGCTTATGGCAGGGGGTTGTGACTGAAGCTTTCTTT	CASSLWQGVVTEAFF
NA	TRBV11-2	NA	TRBJ2-7	TGTGCCAGCAGCTGGCTCAGCTACGAGCAGTACTTC	CASSWLSYEQYF
TRBD1	TRBV29-1	NA	TRBJ1-1	TGCAGCGCGGGACAGATGAACACTGAAGCTTTCTTT	CSAGQMNTEAFF
TRBD1	TRBV28	NA	TRBJ2-7	TGTGCCAGCAGTTTAGAAAGACAGGGGGGGTACGAGCAGTACTTC	CASSLERQGGYEQYF
TRBD2	TRBV5-8	once	TRBJ2-1	TGTGCCAGCAGCTTCCGACTAGCGGGAGAAAATGAGCAGTTCTTC	CASSFRLAGENEQFF